This T cell receptor beta chain was sequenced for a study of T cells in Graves' hyperthyroidism and ophthalmopathy. Authors of the study amplified TCR beta CDR3 regions from RNA transcripts. HTBI primers were used for first-round RT-PCR of the TCR CDR3. TCRdb independently ran MiXCR on the multiplex PCR reads; one entry per CDR3 protein. The sample lists just over 550,000 distinct CDR3 sequences; about 45% were seen once. Every diagnosis used clinical symptoms, serum thyroxine and TRAb, thyroid ultrasound and orbital computed tomography. The CDR3 sequence is 18 residues long. Germline V lookup: CDR1 LNHNV, CDR2 YYDKDF (reference sequence). Trimming removed 0 bases at V and 0 bases at J, with 12 bases between. Findings of the study overall: Most clonotypes that expanded in the thyroid above 0.001 also showed up in blood.

This clonotype was counted a few times. Its antigen is currently unknown. The chain employs TRBV15 and TRBJ2-6, with D perhaps being TRBD1 or TRBD2 (5 bases each). The sequence was collected from a woman aged 18-35 years with Graves' hyperthyroidism. Sequenced: peripheral blood or thyroid tissue (not recorded which). The CDR3 region is CATSRDRGPDSGANVLTF. CDR3 nucleotide sequence: TGTGCCACCAGCAGAGATCGGGGCCCTGACTCTGGGGCCAACGTCCTGACTTTC.